This TCR beta chain was recorded in a study of OX40 agonist ivuxolimab in advanced cancers. Looking at the study overall: Ivuxolimab was an agonistic, fully human IgG2 monoclonal antibody directed against OX40 (CD134), a costimulatory receptor. In the dose-escalation cohort, around four fifths of patients were male, and the mean age was roughly 60 years, with a range of about 23 to 85. Peripheral TCRbeta sequencing aimed to test whether ivuxolimab altered TCR sequence diversity and caused clonal T-cell expansion. Patients were allowed to have had prior anti-PD-1, anti-PD-L1 or anti-CTLA-4 therapy, and approximately 39% of the dose-escalation patients had been treated with checkpoint inhibitors. Intravenous ivuxolimab was administered to patients every 2 weeks at six dose levels: 0.01, 0.1, 0.3, 1.5, 3 and 10 mg/kg. The monotherapy dose-escalation portion (N of about 52 patients) of the phase I ivuxolimab trial is reported in the paper. Three dose-escalation patients achieved partial responses, one with hepatocellular carcinoma and two with cutaneous melanoma. Of the approximately 54 dose-escalation patients, hepatocellular carcinoma was present in about 20, melanoma in around 15, renal cell carcinoma in 9 and head and neck cancer in 9. General findings and caveats noted by the study authors: After ivuxolimab, expanded clones were on average more numerous among CD8+ T cells than among CD4+ T cells. In partial responders in the 0.1-3.0 mg/kg groups, normalized peripheral clonal expansion was found to be among the lowest, especially among CD8+ T cells. Low levels of normalized T-cell clonal expansion were also seen in some patients who did not respond. The antigen specificity of the clonally expanded peripheral T cells was not determined. At doses of 0.1 to 3.0 mg/kg, clonal expansion of both CD4+ and CD8+ T cells in blood was seen between baseline and week 6.

Patients with a history of autoimmune disease or receiving systemic immunosuppression were excluded from the trial. Peripheral blood for TCR sequencing was collected from all dose cohorts at baseline, on cycle 4 day 1, and on cycle 7 day 1. The samples were drawn from a first-in-human, open-label, multicenter phase I dose-escalation trial of ivuxolimab. The trial enrolled adults with locally advanced or metastatic head and neck squamous cell, hepatocellular, melanoma or renal cell carcinoma. Before TCR sequencing, CD4+ and CD8+ T cells were separately sorted from peripheral blood. Genomic DNA was extracted from sorted cells for sequencing of the TCRbeta CDR3 region. The immunoSEQ Assay was used for sequencing of TCRbeta CDR3 regions. The immuneACCESS repertoire file appears here via TCRdb, limited to in-frame rearrangements. These files lack a portion of the clones; in checked studies, under half of the deficit traces to unresolved V genes, and the cause of the others is not known. Present in this sample are around 30,000 clones, approximately 91% of which were seen just once. The ten largest clones take up less than 5% of the sample.

Comments on this clone: Its target antigen remains unknown. No quality values exist for individual bases; no much larger clone is one base distant.

Inclusive of the bounding cysteine and phenylalanine, the CDR3 is 14 residues long. Only the CDR3 portion is preserved as DNA: 42 bases, with reading frame beginning at the first base. V is reduced by 5 bases and J by 2 bases, leaving a spacing of 11 bases between them. For CDR1 and CDR2, the germline V gene lists SGHAT and FQNNGV. This TCR derives from an adult with an advanced solid tumor such as melanoma, head and neck, liver or kidney cancer. The sequenced sample was CD4+ or CD8+ T cells sorted from blood, obtained in a trial of the OX40 agonist ivuxolimab. Recombination joined TRBV11-2 with TRBJ2-3, with a tentative D call of TRBD1 or TRBD2, each matching 6 bases. In nucleotide form, the sequence is TGTGCCAGCAGCAGGGGGACTTACACAGATACGCAGTATTTT. It encodes CASSRGTYTDTQYF.